Shown below are 6 T cell receptor beta chains from a single sample sequenced in a study of blood T cell repertoires in COVID-19. Using immunoSEQ multiplex PCR, the repertoire was profiled, and TCRdb retains in-frame clones only, with some absent. The profile covers about 210,000 clones, with about 90% appearing a single time and 1% to 1.5% taken by the ten largest. Sequences were obtained from peripheral blood. These receptors were obtained from a man aged 25-40 years with acute or convalescent COVID-19.

This sequence joins TRBV9 and TRBJ1-1, with D possibly being TRBD1 (6 bases). V was clipped by 4 bases and J by 2 bases, with 15 bases between them. The CDR3 has 15 residues. Germline V gene data show CDR1 as SGDLS and CDR2 as YYNGEE. CDR3 sequence (DNA): TGTGCCAGCAGCCCCCGTGAAGGGGGAAACACTGAAGCTTTCTTT. Its translation is CASSPREGGNTEAFF.

The gene calls are TRBV4-2 and TRBJ2-1; D gene uncertain. The germline V gene has CDR1 LGHNA and CDR2 YNFKEQ. Trimming shortened V by 0 bases and J by 7 bases, and 10 bases separated the two germline ends. The CDR3 contains 14 residues. DNA for the CDR3: TGTGCCAGCAGCCAAGATGGGCGAAGTAATGAGCAGTTCTTC. Encoded protein: CASSQDGRSNEQFF.

This chain links TRBV5-6 with TRBJ2-5; unclear D gene. The V gene lost 3 bases and the J gene lost 5 bases, with 5 bases spanning the gap. Germline CDR1 SGHDT, CDR2 YYEEEE. The CDR3 is made up of 11 amino acids. The CDR3 here is CASSSRETQYF. The CDR3 DNA reads as TGTGCCAGCAGCTCCCGGGAGACCCAGTACTTC.

This chain connects TRBV5-4 to TRBJ1-3, with 7 bases that match TRBD1. Germline lookup yields CDR1 SGHNT and CDR2 YYREEE (reference sequence). The CDR3 has 15 amino acids. The V segment lost 4 bases and the J segment 0 bases; nucleotides outside the gene matches: 4. The CDR3 is CASSPGQVSGNTIYF. The CDR3 nucleotides are TGTGCCAGCAGCCCCGGACAGGTCTCTGGAAACACCATATATTTT.

The chain is built from TRBV7-9 and TRBJ2-7, with a possible D match to TRBD2 (5 bases). Germline CDR1 and CDR2: SEHNR and FQNEAQ (reference sequence). V lost 3 bases, J lost 2 bases, and 11 bases lay in between. The CDR3 has 14 amino acids. In DNA, the CDR3 is TGTGCCAGCAGCTTTCACGGAGGACCCTACGAGCAGTACTTC. This encodes CASSFHGGPYEQYF.

CDR3 bases: TGTGCCAGCAGCTTAAGACTAGCGGACCGAAGCTCCTACAATGAGCAGTTCTTC. This codes for CASSLRLADRSSYNEQFF. The V gene is TRBV13, the J gene TRBJ2-1, with TRBD2 matching over 9 bases. Germline CDR1 is PRHDT and CDR2 is FYEKMQ (reference sequence). With 2 bases clipped from V and 0 bases from J, the junction kept 8 bases outside the gene matches. The CDR3 has 18 residues.